Below are 18 T cell receptor beta chains sequenced from a single sample in a study of tissue T cells after allogeneic stem cell transplantation. The table came from immunoSEQ multiplex PCR; TCRdb's copy has only in-frame clones and leaves some out. The sample consists of some 48,000 clones, 65% to 80% of them appearing once. The sequencing input was sorted cells pooled from one or two spleens. The receptors here all came from a pool of C57BL/6 mice in good health.

As concerns this clone: Germline and genes here are mouse. Read sequence stops 1 residue before the CDR3 end, and the germline J gene provides the missing end. This chain connects TRBV16 to TRBJ2-1, with 9 nucleotides matching TRBD2. The CDR3 covers 13 residues. The V gene end was trimmed by 6 bases and the J gene end by 7 bases; junction bases not matched to a gene: 4. Germline V gene data show CDR1 as SGHSA and CDR2 as FRNQAP. CDR3 region: CASRTGGRAEQFF. The covered CDR3 bases are TGTGCAAGCAGGACTGGGGGACGGGCTGAGCAGTTC.

For this clone: Any gene name here is a mouse gene name. Sequencing ends 1 residue short of the CDR3 end; the germline J gene provides the rest. This sequence joins TRBV2 and TRBJ1-1, with D perhaps matching TRBD1 (6 bases). Trimming took off 2 bases at V and 0 bases at J, with 7 bases between the two ends. The V gene's germline CDR1 is LGHNA and CDR2 YSYQKL. The length of the CDR3 is 14 residues. The CDR3 spells CASSQPGANTEVFF. The CDR3 DNA, read in part, is TGTGCCAGCAGCCAACCAGGGGCAAACACAGAAGTCTTC.

A word on this clone: Germline and genes here are mouse. From the germline J gene comes the end of the CDR3, since the read stops 1 residue before it. The chain couples TRBV31 to TRBJ2-7; 11 bases agree with TRBD2. In germline, CDR1 is GKSSPN, CDR2 SITVG. With 3 bases clipped from V and 6 bases from J, the junction kept 1 base outside the gene matches. CDR3 length equals 12 residues. Partial CDR3 DNA: TGTGCCTGGAGACTGGGGGGGCTTGAACAGTAC. Translating gives CAWRLGGLEQY. The CDR3 in full is CAWRLGGLEQYF.

As for this clone: Gene names refer to mouse genes. The read gets to within 1 residue of the CDR3 end, and the germline J gene fills in the rest. The V and J genes are TRBV12-2 and TRBJ2-2, with TRBD2 identical over 10 bases. V lost 2 bases to trimming and J lost 0 bases; unmatched junction nucleotides: 2. The CDR3 is 16 residues long. In germline, CDR1 is SGHLS, CDR2 HYDKME. The part of the CDR3 DNA that was read is TGTGCCAGCTCTCGCGACTGGGGGGCAAACACCGGGCAGCTCTAC. Its translation is CASSRDWGANTGQLY. The complete CDR3 protein is CASSRDWGANTGQLYF.

Concerning this clone: The gene symbols are mouse symbols. The read finishes 1 residue shy of the CDR3 end, and the germline J gene is used to complete it. V usage is TRBV13-3 and J usage is TRBJ1-3; D possibly corresponds to TRBD1 (5 bases). Between the trimmed V and J ends, which lost 2 bases and 0 bases, there was a span of 6 bases. This CDR3 has 14 residues. Germline CDR1 is NNHDY and CDR2 is SYVADS. The CDR3 sequence: CASSDDSSGNTLYF. CDR3 DNA, as far as it was read: TGTGCCAGCAGTGACGACAGTTCTGGAAATACGCTCTAT.

About this clone itself: Germline and genes: mouse. The DNA ends 1 residue before the CDR3 does, and the rest of the CDR3 is filled in from the germline J gene. The chain is built from TRBV17 and TRBJ2-2; the D call may be TRBD1 or TRBD2 (6 bases each). Trimming took off 3 bases at V and 0 bases at J, with 11 bases between the two ends. The CDR3 spans 16 residues. The V gene's germline CDR1 is MNHDT and CDR2 YYDKIL. CDR3 residues: CASSSWGTTNTGQLYF. CDR3 bases read: TGTGCTAGCAGTAGTTGGGGGACAACAAACACCGGGCAGCTCTAC.

A note on this clone: Mouse gene names apply. The observed sequence ends 1 residue before the CDR3 terminus, with the missing tail filled in from the germline J gene. J is TRBJ2-1 and V is TRBV3; 8 bases align to TRBD2. From germline, CDR1 is SNHLY and CDR2 FYNGKV (reference sequence). Trimming cost V 5 bases and J 8 bases; bases outside gene matches: 11. The CDR3 length is 15 residues. CDR3 protein: CASSPTWGGLPEQFF. The sequenced part of the CDR3 DNA is TGTGCCAGCAGCCCGACTTGGGGGGGTCTACCTGAGCAGTTC.

This clone turned up a few times. Genes and germline are mouse. CDR3 region: CAWSPDWVNYAEQFF. Incomplete CDR3 DNA: TGTGCCTGGAGTCCGGACTGGGTGAACTATGCTGAGCAGTTC. This chain links TRBV31 with TRBJ2-1; 8 nucleotides agree with TRBD2. Read data end 1 residue before the CDR3 end; the end is taken from the germline J gene. The CDR3 is 15 residues long. The germline V gene has CDR1 GKSSPN and CDR2 SITVG. V trimming: 1 base; J trimming: 1 base; junction bases outside the gene matches: 3.

Comments on this clone: Gene names and germline match the mouse. The read is 1 residue too short to cover the CDR3 end, so that end is filled in from the germline J gene. The chain combines TRBV23 with TRBJ2-4; the D call TRBD2 from the table was never checked on the DNA. Germline-derived CDR1 and CDR2 are KGHTA and FQNQQP. The CDR3 covers 16 residues. The sequenced part of the CDR3 DNA is TGCTCCAGCAGCCGGGACTGGGGTGGGAGTCAAAACACCTTGTAC. It yields the protein CSSSRDWGGSQNTLY. The whole CDR3 sequence is CSSSRDWGGSQNTLYF.

In regard to this clone: The genes are named according to mouse. Read coverage stops 1 residue before the CDR3 terminus; the germline J gene supplies the remainder. V and J are TRBV24 and TRBJ1-1; unclear D gene. This CDR3 comprises 13 residues. V was trimmed by 0 bases and J by 4 bases, leaving 6 bases between them. Germline lookup yields CDR1 KGHTA and CDR2 FRNEEI. The CDR3 sequence is CASSLYNSTEVFF. The sequenced part of the CDR3 DNA is TGTGCCAGCAGTCTGTATAACAGCACAGAAGTCTTC.

This clone has a handful of counts. The genes and germline here are from mouse. The read terminates 1 residue ahead of where the CDR3 ends, so the germline J gene completes it. The J gene is TRBJ2-7, the V gene TRBV16; D remains unclear. Germline V gene sequence: CDR1 SGHSA, CDR2 FRNQAP. This CDR3 is built from 12 residues. V lost 4 bases and J lost 3, with 7 bases in between. CDR3 protein: CASSSRDYEQYF. The sequenced part of the CDR3 DNA is TGTGCAAGCAGCTCGAGGGACTATGAACAGTAC.

As regards this clone: The germline and genes are mouse ones. The read comes to an end 1 residue before the CDR3 does, leaving the germline J gene to fill in the end. This sequence joins TRBV29 and TRBJ1-4; D gene ambiguous. This CDR3 spans 15 amino acids. V lost 4 bases, J lost 7 bases, and 16 bases lay in between. Germline V gene data show CDR1 as MSHET and CDR2 as SYDVDS. CDR3 sequence: CASSSLPGEAERLFF. The DNA read from the CDR3 is TGTGCTAGCAGTTCCCTTCCCGGGGAGGCCGAAAGATTATTT.

Worth noting for this clone: Mouse germline and gene names are used. The read stops 1 residue short of the end of the CDR3; the missing end is completed from the germline J gene. V is TRBV26 and J is TRBJ2-5; no definite D call. Germline CDR1 is KGHPV and CDR2 is FQNQEV (reference sequence). The CDR3 contains 14 residues. Trimming stripped 0 bases from V and 0 bases from J, with 4 bases between. The CDR3 here is CASSLSGNQDTQYF. Partial CDR3 DNA: TGTGCCAGCAGTCTGTCGGGAAACCAAGACACCCAGTAC.

Points on this clone: Gene and germline names: mouse. The read terminates 1 residue before the CDR3 end, so the remaining end is supplied by the germline J gene. V is TRBV24 and J is TRBJ2-3; 7 bases fit TRBD1. The CDR3 is 14 residues long. V lost 4 bases to trimming and J lost 0 bases; unmatched junction nucleotides: 1. CDR1 is KGHTA, CDR2 FRNEEI, per germline. The CDR3 DNA, read in part, is TGTGCCAGCAGTCACAGGGGTAGTGCAGAAACGCTGTAT. It yields the protein CASSHRGSAETLY. The whole CDR3 sequence is CASSHRGSAETLYF.

Only one count was recorded for this clone. Gene and germline names: mouse. The read halts 1 residue ahead of the CDR3 end, with the missing end drawn from the germline J gene. The genes are TRBV16 and TRBJ1-2, with unresolved D. The CDR3 is 12 amino acids. Germline V gene sequence: CDR1 SGHSA, CDR2 FRNQAP. Deletions cut 4 bases from V and 0 bases from J, with 3 bases between. CDR3 in amino acids: CASSSTNSDYTF. Partial CDR3 DNA: TGTGCAAGCAGCTCCACAAACTCCGACTACACC.

This clone was recorded once. Gene names denote mouse genes. Read coverage stops 1 residue before the CDR3 terminus; the germline J gene supplies the remainder. This chain uses TRBV1 with TRBJ2-1; D is undetermined. The CDR3 sequence is 12 residues long. Germline CDR1 is NSQYPW and CDR2 is LRSPGD (reference sequence). Incomplete CDR3 DNA: TGCCGAGCACGGAAAAACTATGCTGAGCAGTTC. Protein: CRARKNYAEQF. The whole CDR3 sequence reads CRARKNYAEQFF.

As regards this clone: All gene names here are mouse names. Coverage ceases 1 residue before the CDR3 finishes, and the germline J gene fills in the end. V usage is TRBV5 and J usage is TRBJ2-1, with 11 bases fitting TRBD2. Trimming took 0 bases from V and 1 from J; bases not matched to a gene: 2. Per the germline V gene, CDR1 is LGHNA and CDR2 is YNLKQL (reference sequence). CDR3 length: 17 residues. CDR3 DNA (partial): TGTGCCAGCAGCCAAGATAGGGACTGGGGGAACTATGCTGAGCAGTTC. As protein: CASSQDRDWGNYAEQF. The CDR3 as a whole reads CASSQDRDWGNYAEQFF.

As concerns this clone: Gene labels here are mouse ones. The CDR3 end falls 1 residue outside the read, so it is completed with the germline J gene. This rearrangement joins TRBV19 to TRBJ2-2, with D possibly being TRBD1 (6 bases). The CDR3 consists of 13 residues. Germline V gene sequence: CDR1 FNHDT, CDR2 SITEND (reference sequence). Trimming shortened V by 7 bases and J by 4 bases, and 11 bases separated the two germline ends. The sequenced part of the CDR3 DNA is TGTGCCAGCTCCAGGGGTGGCACCGGGCAGCTCTAC. Protein sequence: CASSRGGTGQLY. The whole CDR3 is CASSRGGTGQLYF.